The entry below gives a single TCR beta chain sequence along with its context. These data originate in a study of identifying expanded T cells in peripheral blood. The assay was immunoSEQ multiplex PCR, and TCRdb's table has in-frame clones only and misses some. The sample consists of 100,000 to 150,000 clones, 75% to 90% of them appearing once. J gave up 4 bases and V 1 base, and 14 bases lay outside the gene matches. Germline V gene sequence: CDR1 SGHNT, CDR2 YENEEA. The CDR3 contains 18 residues. This sequence joins TRBV11-3 and TRBJ1-2, with 8 bases lining up with TRBD1. The clonotype was recovered from a person between 18 and 75 years old in good health. Sequenced sample: blood. CDR3 region: CASSLVASGGQEGYGYTF. CDR3 DNA: TGTGCCAGCAGCTTAGTTGCTTCAGGGGGCCAGGAAGGCTATGGCTACACCTTC.